The T cell receptor beta chain described here comes from a study of CD8 T cells in Susac syndrome. This clonotype was counted a single time. What it binds is unknown. TCR beta sequencing was performed on blood CD8+ and CD4+ T cells. The CD8+ and CD4+ T cells were isolated magnetically using a negative isolation approach, whereas the TEMRA cells were enriched by FACS. Findings of the study overall: By the study's own acknowledgment, its TCR sequencing and HLA analysis included relatively few individuals.

CDR1 is SGHKS and CDR2 is YYEKEE in the germline V gene (reference sequence). CDR3 length: 15 amino acids. Trimming stripped 2 bases from V and 4 bases from J, with 16 bases between. RNA amounts of roughly 0.45 to 1 ug underwent reverse transcription with random hexamers. Coverage of TCR beta CDR3 amplification by immunoSEQ multiplex PCR extended to 54 Vbeta and 13 Jbeta. TCRdb independently ran MiXCR on the immunoSEQ multiplex PCR reads; one entry per CDR3 protein. The sample lists some 300,000 distinct CDR3 sequences, about nine tenths seen once, with under 0.2% in the top ten. The chain joins TRBV5-5 to TRBJ2-7; possibly TRBD2 for D (6 bases). This sequence originates from a human donor with multiple sclerosis. Sequencing was performed on CD8+ T cells from PBMCs. The DNA of the CDR3 is TGTGCCAGCAGCTTATTTGGAGGGACCTTTTACGAGCAGTACTTC. It is translated as CASSLFGGTFYEQYF.